This TCR beta chain was captured by sequencing in a study of metastatic and nonmetastatic thyroid tumors. The overall study: For malignant and benign thyroid patients, tumor or nodule tissue and blood were the sources whose repertoires were compared.

In regard to this clone: Antigen: not known.

TCRdb re-called clones via MiXCR from the PCR reads. This table holds tens of thousands of clones, 20% to 30% found once. Study-wide findings and caveats: Malignant thyroid tumors reportedly had TCR beta diversity that was significantly higher than in benign nodules, in blood and tumor.

Among the patients, none had received any treatment before thyroid surgery. The CDR3 covers 17 residues. CDR1 is MNHEY and CDR2 is SVGEGT in the germline V gene. V was shortened by 2 bases and J by 2 bases, with 17 bases between the two germline ends. The clonotype was recovered from a female donor with papillary thyroid cancer or a benign thyroid nodule (not recorded which). Some clones in this sample may be carry-over from other donors' samples. V is TRBV6-2 or TRBV6-3 and J is TRBJ2-3; possibly TRBD2 for D (5 bases). The sample was tumor tissue. In nucleotides, the CDR3 is TGTGCCAGCAGTTACCCAGTGGAGGTAGGCTACACAGATACGCAGTATTTT. This sequence encodes CASSYPVEVGYTDTQYF.